This TCR beta chain comes out of a study of vaccination effects on CD4 cells after COVID-19. Only a few counts were recorded for this clone. Its antigen is still unknown. The ViraFEST assay expanded antigen-specific CD4+ T cells with viral peptide pools before sequencing. On approximately day 9 of culture, CD4+ T cells were separated out. All participants had two doses of either the BNT162b2 or mRNA-1273 vaccine. Only in-frame clones appear in the TCRdb table, and some are missing; sequencing was by immunoSEQ multiplex PCR. The data show about 61,000 clones, 73% seen once. Trimming took 1 base from V and 7 from J, leaving 14 bases between them. The CDR3 length is 15 residues. Germline-derived CDR1 and CDR2 are SGHTA and FQGTGA.

The sequencing used CD4+ T cells from PBMCs cultured with HCoV-229E spike peptides, collected after COVID-19 vaccination. This TCR was sampled from a human donor who received a COVID-19 vaccine. The rearrangement uses TRBV7-3 and TRBJ2-1, with D possibly matching TRBD1 (6 bases). The CDR3 DNA is TGTGCCAGCAGCTTAAGGGGGCTTAAAGGGAATGAGCAGTTCTTC. It yields the protein CASSLRGLKGNEQFF.